Ten or more counts support the clone carrying this T cell receptor (beta chain). Sample barcodes and UMIs were carried by the TCR alpha and TCR beta cDNA libraries that 5'RACE generated with constant-segment primers. In TCRdb, the 5' RACE reads were re-called with MiXCR into one record per CDR3 protein. Here the sample spans about 540,000 distinct CDR3 sequences, about 20% being singletons. This specimen comes from a study of T-cell memory formation after mild COVID-19. Study summary: TCR clusters were mostly confined to one donor each.

With V trimmed by 10 bases and J by 0 bases, 7 bases remained unmatched. This CDR3 is 14 amino acids long. CDR1 is SGHTA and CDR2 is FQGNSA in the germline V gene. J is TRBJ1-2 and V is TRBV7-2; 8 nucleotides line up with TRBD1. The source is an adult woman who had mild COVID-19 (a few samples of this study predate the infection). Cell type and time point are not known. Sequencing input: PBMCs or a T cell subset sorted from them (not recorded which). The CDR3 protein is CAISGTGANYGYTF. DNA for the CDR3: TGTGCCATATCGGGGACAGGAGCTAACTATGGCTACACCTTC.